This is a list of T cell receptor beta chains from one sample in a study of blood T cells in healthy people across ages. MiXCR, applied by TCRdb to the 5' RACE reads, yields one record per CDR3 protein. This repertoire shows 700,000 to 850,000 distinct CDR3 sequences, around half found once; its top ten account for about two fifths. Sequenced material: blood. The source is a man older than 75 in good health. CDR3s include the opening cysteine and the closing phenylalanine or tryptophan. Each record gives: D gene, J gene, V gene, clone size, CDR3 DNA, CDR3 protein. D genes are given only for firm matches. Clone size is stated in some rows and not others, as once, few, many or a class when expanded.

d_gene: .
j_gene: TRBJ1-4
v_gene: TRBV5-1
abundance: .
CDR3nt: TGCGCCAGCAGCTTGGCTAGTGCAACTAATGAAAAACTGTTTTTT
CDR3aa: CASSLASATNEKLFF

d_gene: TRBD2
j_gene: TRBJ2-1
v_gene: TRBV5-1
abundance: once
CDR3nt: TGCGCCAGCAGCTTGGGTAACAAAAGGGAGGGTGAGCAGTTCTTC
CDR3aa: CASSLGNKREGEQFF

d_gene: .
j_gene: TRBJ2-7
v_gene: TRBV7-9
abundance: .
CDR3nt: TGTGCCAGCAGCTTAAAGAGGGGGGTTACCTACGAGCAGTACTTC
CDR3aa: CASSLKRGVTYEQYF

d_gene: .
j_gene: TRBJ2-3
v_gene: TRBV7-3
abundance: .
CDR3nt: TGTGCCAGCAGCCCGAGTGGGAGTTCCGCTGATACGCAGTATTTT
CDR3aa: CASSPSGSSADTQYF

d_gene: .
j_gene: TRBJ2-5
v_gene: TRBV7-9
abundance: .
CDR3nt: TGTGCCAGCAGCTTAGAAGGCGCCTCGGGCGAAGAGACCCAGTACTTC
CDR3aa: CASSLEGASGEETQYF

d_gene: .
j_gene: TRBJ2-1
v_gene: TRBV7-9
abundance: few
CDR3nt: TGTGCCAGCAGTTCAATCCCACTGGGCATCACCTACAATGAGCAGTTCTTC
CDR3aa: CASSSIPLGITYNEQFF

d_gene: .
j_gene: TRBJ2-3
v_gene: TRBV7-9
abundance: few
CDR3nt: TGTGCCAGCGAAGGTCGGGGATACGCGTATTTT
CDR3aa: CASEGRGYAYF

d_gene: TRBD2
j_gene: TRBJ2-2
v_gene: TRBV9
abundance: .
CDR3nt: TGTGCCAGCAGCGTAGAAGCGGGAGCTTGGGGCGGGGAGCTGTTTTTT
CDR3aa: CASSVEAGAWGGELFF

d_gene: TRBD2
j_gene: TRBJ2-1
v_gene: TRBV7-8
abundance: many
CDR3nt: TGTGCCAGCAGCTTAGGGGGTAGCGGGAGCTACAATGAGCAGTTCTTC
CDR3aa: CASSLGGSGSYNEQFF

d_gene: .
j_gene: TRBJ2-1
v_gene: TRBV7-9
abundance: .
CDR3nt: TGTGCCAGCCGGGGATGGCGGGGCTCCTACAATGAGCAGTTCTTC
CDR3aa: CASRGWRGSYNEQFF

d_gene: .
j_gene: TRBJ1-1
v_gene: TRBV20-1
abundance: .
CDR3nt: TGCAGTGCTTCCGCGGAGAACACTGAAGCTTTCTTT
CDR3aa: CSASAENTEAFF

d_gene: .
j_gene: TRBJ2-7
v_gene: TRBV4-1
abundance: .
CDR3nt: TGCGCCAGCAGCCAAGCGCAGGGTTACGAGCAGTACTTC
CDR3aa: CASSQAQGYEQYF

d_gene: TRBD2
j_gene: TRBJ2-1
v_gene: TRBV7-2
abundance: few
CDR3nt: TGTGCCAGCAGCTTAGATACTAGCGGGAGCTCCTACAATGAGCAGTTCTTC
CDR3aa: CASSLDTSGSSYNEQFF

d_gene: .
j_gene: TRBJ2-6
v_gene: TRBV7-2
abundance: .
CDR3nt: TGTGCCAGCAGCACGGGACCGTCGTTAGGGACTGGGGCCAACGTCCTGACTTTC
CDR3aa: CASSTGPSLGTGANVLTF

d_gene: TRBD2
j_gene: TRBJ2-7
v_gene: TRBV2
abundance: once
CDR3nt: TGTGCCAGCAGTGTGGGTAGCGGGAGGACCTACGAGCAGTACTTC
CDR3aa: CASSVGSGRTYEQYF

d_gene: TRBD2
j_gene: TRBJ2-1
v_gene: TRBV24-1
abundance: .
CDR3nt: TGTGCCACCAGTGATTTTGGGAGGGCGGGGGGTAACTACAATGAGCAGTTCTTC
CDR3aa: CATSDFGRAGGNYNEQFF

d_gene: TRBD2
j_gene: TRBJ2-1
v_gene: TRBV7-2
abundance: many
CDR3nt: TGTGCCAGCAGCTTCCGTATGGGACTAGCGGGAGGATATGAGCAGTTCTTC
CDR3aa: CASSFRMGLAGGYEQFF

d_gene: .
j_gene: TRBJ2-3
v_gene: TRBV10-3
abundance: .
CDR3nt: TGTGCCATCAGTGAGTCTATCTACAGGGAACCTACAGATACGCAGTATTTT
CDR3aa: CAISESIYREPTDTQYF

d_gene: TRBD2
j_gene: TRBJ2-1
v_gene: TRBV6-5
abundance: few
CDR3nt: TGTGCCAGCAGCCGTGGACTAGCGGTGAATGAGCAGTTCTTC
CDR3aa: CASSRGLAVNEQFF

d_gene: .
j_gene: TRBJ2-4
v_gene: TRBV6-5
abundance: few
CDR3nt: TGTGCCAGCAGAGACAGCGGTTTAGGCAAAAACATTCAGTACTTC
CDR3aa: CASRDSGLGKNIQYF

d_gene: TRBD2
j_gene: TRBJ2-1
v_gene: TRBV15
abundance: few
CDR3nt: TGTGCCACCAGCAGAGATCGGGCGATACTAGCGGCCGAGCAGTTCTTC
CDR3aa: CATSRDRAILAAEQFF

d_gene: .
j_gene: TRBJ1-2
v_gene: TRBV5-6
abundance: few
CDR3nt: TGTGCCAGCAGCGGGGGGACCTCCGGCGGCTATGGCTACACCTTC
CDR3aa: CASSGGTSGGYGYTF

d_gene: TRBD2
j_gene: TRBJ2-2
v_gene: TRBV9
abundance: .
CDR3nt: TGTGCCAGCAGCGCGGGACTAGCGGGAGCGGTTACCGGGGAGCTGTTTTTT
CDR3aa: CASSAGLAGAVTGELFF

d_gene: TRBD2
j_gene: TRBJ2-3
v_gene: TRBV20-1
abundance: .
CDR3nt: TGCAGTGCTCCGGGACTAGCGGGAGTCACAGATACGCAGTATTTT
CDR3aa: CSAPGLAGVTDTQYF

d_gene: .
j_gene: TRBJ2-7
v_gene: TRBV11-2
abundance: once
CDR3nt: TGTGCCAGCAGCTTAGGTATAGGGGTTTACGAGCAGTACTTC
CDR3aa: CASSLGIGVYEQYF

d_gene: .
j_gene: TRBJ1-2
v_gene: TRBV2
abundance: .
CDR3nt: TGTGCCAGCAGTGAGGCCAGCGGAGCTAACTATGGCTACACCTTC
CDR3aa: CASSEASGANYGYTF

d_gene: .
j_gene: TRBJ2-1
v_gene: TRBV28
abundance: .
CDR3nt: TGTGCCAGCAGCATATTTGGAACAAACTGGGGTGCCAATGAGCAGTTCTTC
CDR3aa: CASSIFGTNWGANEQFF

d_gene: .
j_gene: TRBJ2-7
v_gene: TRBV7-9
abundance: .
CDR3nt: TGTGCCAGCAGCCCCTTGGCCCTTTACGAGCAGTACTTC
CDR3aa: CASSPLALYEQYF

d_gene: .
j_gene: TRBJ1-1
v_gene: TRBV27
abundance: .
CDR3nt: TGTGCCAGCAGTTCGGGTTTGCTTAAGAACACTGAAGCTTTCTTT
CDR3aa: CASSSGLLKNTEAFF

d_gene: TRBD2
j_gene: TRBJ2-7
v_gene: TRBV7-8
abundance: few
CDR3nt: TGTGCCAGCAGCTTTTCAGCGGGAGGATCCGAGCAGTACTTC
CDR3aa: CASSFSAGGSEQYF

d_gene: TRBD2
j_gene: TRBJ2-3
v_gene: TRBV12-3/TRBV12-4
abundance: .
CDR3nt: TGTGCCAGCAGGGAAGCGGGGTCGCACAGATACGCGTATTTT
CDR3aa: CASREAGSHRYAYF

d_gene: .
j_gene: TRBJ2-7
v_gene: TRBV15
abundance: .
CDR3nt: TGTGCCACCAGCAGAGATCAGGCAGGGACCGAGCAGTACTTC
CDR3aa: CATSRDQAGTEQYF

d_gene: .
j_gene: TRBJ1-5
v_gene: TRBV30
abundance: .
CDR3nt: TGTGCCTGGAGAACACAGGGCAGTCAGCCCCAGCATTTT
CDR3aa: CAWRTQGSQPQHF

d_gene: .
j_gene: TRBJ2-3
v_gene: TRBV5-4
abundance: .
CDR3nt: TGTGCCAGCAGCCCCTATGGGCGGGTAGGCACAGATACGCAGTATTTT
CDR3aa: CASSPYGRVGTDTQYF

d_gene: .
j_gene: TRBJ1-1
v_gene: TRBV12-3/TRBV12-4
abundance: .
CDR3nt: TGTGCCAGCAGTTTACGGCCCCGCACCACTGCTTTCTTT
CDR3aa: CASSLRPRTTAFF

d_gene: .
j_gene: TRBJ2-7
v_gene: TRBV3-1
abundance: .
CDR3nt: TGTGCCAGCAGCCCATGGACGCAGCGGAGGAGCTCCTACGAGCAGTACTTC
CDR3aa: CASSPWTQRRSSYEQYF

d_gene: TRBD1
j_gene: TRBJ1-6
v_gene: TRBV3-1
abundance: .
CDR3nt: TGTGCCAGCAGCACAGGGGGCAGGTCACCCCTCCACTTT
CDR3aa: CASSTGGRSPLHF

d_gene: .
j_gene: TRBJ2-5
v_gene: TRBV28
abundance: .
CDR3nt: TGTGCCAGCAGTTCCCCCGGGCCCTCCGAGACCCAGTACTTC
CDR3aa: CASSSPGPSETQYF

d_gene: .
j_gene: TRBJ2-1
v_gene: TRBV29-1
abundance: few
CDR3nt: TGCAGCGTTGTCCGGGCGGCCAATGAGCAGTTCTTC
CDR3aa: CSVVRAANEQFF

d_gene: .
j_gene: TRBJ2-7
v_gene: TRBV11-1
abundance: few
CDR3nt: TGTGCCAGCAGTAGAGGGGACAAGCCCTACGAGCAGTACTTC
CDR3aa: CASSRGDKPYEQYF

d_gene: .
j_gene: TRBJ2-3
v_gene: TRBV12-3/TRBV12-4
abundance: few
CDR3nt: TGTGCCAGCAGCACCCGCTCGGCTCCTAGCACAGATACGCAGTATTTT
CDR3aa: CASSTRSAPSTDTQYF

d_gene: TRBD2
j_gene: TRBJ2-7
v_gene: TRBV7-6
abundance: .
CDR3nt: TGTGCCAGCAGCCGGGGGGGGGCTGATACCTACGAGCAGTACTTC
CDR3aa: CASSRGGADTYEQYF

d_gene: .
j_gene: TRBJ1-2
v_gene: TRBV7-8
abundance: .
CDR3nt: TGTGCCAGCAGCTTAGAGTTCACAATTAACTATGGCTACACCTTC
CDR3aa: CASSLEFTINYGYTF

d_gene: TRBD1
j_gene: TRBJ2-7
v_gene: TRBV25-1
abundance: .
CDR3nt: TGTGCCAGCAGTCCCGGGACAGCATCCGAGCAGTACTTC
CDR3aa: CASSPGTASEQYF